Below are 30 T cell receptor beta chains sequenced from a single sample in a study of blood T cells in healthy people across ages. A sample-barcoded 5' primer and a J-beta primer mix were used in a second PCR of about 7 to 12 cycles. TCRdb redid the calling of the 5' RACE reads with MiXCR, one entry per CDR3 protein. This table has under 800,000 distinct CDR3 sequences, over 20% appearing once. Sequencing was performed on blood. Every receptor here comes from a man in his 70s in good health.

CDR3 sequence: CASSSQMQETQYF. In DNA form, the CDR3 reads TGTGCCAGTAGTTCTCAGATGCAAGAGACCCAGTACTTC. The gene calls are TRBV19 and TRBJ2-5; D is ambiguous. Trimming took 5 bases from V and 2 from J, leaving 9 bases between them. Germline V gene data show CDR1 as LNHDA and CDR2 as SQIVND (reference sequence). The CDR3 contains 13 residues. Variable domain in full (rest from reference TRBV19 and TRBJ2-5): DGGITQSPKYLFRKEGQNVTLSCEQNLNHDAMYWYRQDPGQGLRLIYYSQIVNDFQKGDIAEGYSVSREKKESFPLTVTSAQKNPTAFYLCASSSQMQETQYFGPGTRLLVL.

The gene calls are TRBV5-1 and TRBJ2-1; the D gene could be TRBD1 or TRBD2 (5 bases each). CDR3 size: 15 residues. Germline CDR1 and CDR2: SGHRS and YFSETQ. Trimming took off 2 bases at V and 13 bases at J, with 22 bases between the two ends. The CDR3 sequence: CASSLLWGSLEDQFF. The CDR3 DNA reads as TGCGCCAGCAGCTTATTATGGGGGTCCCTCGAGGATCAGTTCTTC.

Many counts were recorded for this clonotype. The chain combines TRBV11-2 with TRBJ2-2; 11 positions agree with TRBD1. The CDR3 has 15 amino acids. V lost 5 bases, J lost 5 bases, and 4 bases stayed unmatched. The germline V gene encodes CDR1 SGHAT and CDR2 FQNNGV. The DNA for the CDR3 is TGTGCCAGCAGCCGGGACAGGGGGTATACCGGGGAGCTGTTTTTT. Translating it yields CASSRDRGYTGELFF.

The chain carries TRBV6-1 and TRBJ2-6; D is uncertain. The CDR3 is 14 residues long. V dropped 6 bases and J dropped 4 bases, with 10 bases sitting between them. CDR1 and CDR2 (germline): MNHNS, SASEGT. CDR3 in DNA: TGTGCCAGCAGCTCACGGTCGGGGGCCAACGTCCTGACTTTC. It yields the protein CASSSRSGANVLTF.

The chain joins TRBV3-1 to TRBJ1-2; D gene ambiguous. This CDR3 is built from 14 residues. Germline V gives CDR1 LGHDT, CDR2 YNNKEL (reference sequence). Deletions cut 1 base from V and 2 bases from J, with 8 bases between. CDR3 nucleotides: TGTGCCAGCAGCCAAGTAGACGGAAACTATGGCTACACCTTC. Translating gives CASSQVDGNYGYTF.

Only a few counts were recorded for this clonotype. The CDR3 DNA follows: TGTGCCAGCAGCTCAAAACAGGGGTCTTATTCTGAAGCTTTCTTT. As protein: CASSSKQGSYSEAFF. The chain couples TRBV12-3 or TRBV12-4 to TRBJ1-1; the match to TRBD1 covers 7 bases. Trimming took 6 bases from V and 6 from J; bases not matched to a gene: 13. The CDR3 covers 15 residues.

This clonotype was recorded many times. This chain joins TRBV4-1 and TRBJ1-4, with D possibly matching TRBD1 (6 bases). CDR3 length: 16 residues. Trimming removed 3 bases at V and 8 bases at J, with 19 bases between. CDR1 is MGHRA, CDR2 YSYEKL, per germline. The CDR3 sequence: CASSHLPQGNFEKLFF. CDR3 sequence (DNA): TGCGCCAGCAGCCATTTACCACAGGGAAACTTCGAAAAACTGTTTTTT.

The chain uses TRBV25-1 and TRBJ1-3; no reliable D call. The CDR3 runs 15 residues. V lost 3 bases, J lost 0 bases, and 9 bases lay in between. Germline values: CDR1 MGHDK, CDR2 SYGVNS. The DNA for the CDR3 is TGTGCCAGCAGTGACGGGGTCAGCTCTGGAAACACCATATATTTT. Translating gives CASSDGVSSGNTIYF.

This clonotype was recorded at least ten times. The CDR3 reads CASSPGLAGDYEQYF. The CDR3 DNA sequence: TGTGCCAGCAGTCCGGGACTAGCGGGAGACTACGAGCAGTACTTC. The V and J genes are TRBV28 and TRBJ2-7; TRBD2 matches at 14 bases. V dropped 5 bases and J dropped 3; count of bases not matched to a gene: 3. The germline V gene encodes CDR1 MDHEN and CDR2 SYDVKM. This CDR3 region has 15 residues.

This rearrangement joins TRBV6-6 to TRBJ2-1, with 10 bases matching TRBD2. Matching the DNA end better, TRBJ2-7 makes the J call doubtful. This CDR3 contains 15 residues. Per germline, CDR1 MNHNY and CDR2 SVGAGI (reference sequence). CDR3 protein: CASSYFGLADYEQYF. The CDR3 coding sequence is TGTGCCAGCAGTTACTTTGGACTAGCGGACTACGAGCAGTACTTC.

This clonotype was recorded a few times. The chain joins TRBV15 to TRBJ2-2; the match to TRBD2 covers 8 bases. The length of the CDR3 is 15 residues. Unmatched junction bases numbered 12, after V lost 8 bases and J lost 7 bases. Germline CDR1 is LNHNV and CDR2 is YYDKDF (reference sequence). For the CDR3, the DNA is TGTGCCACCCATCGCGTTAGCGGGACGGTCGGGGAGCTGTTTTTT. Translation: CATHRVSGTVGELFF. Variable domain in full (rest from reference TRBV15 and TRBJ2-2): DAMVIQNPRYQVTQFGKPVTLSCSQTLNHNVMYWYQQKSSQAPKLLFHYYDKDFNNEADTPDNFQSRRPNTSFCFLDIRSPGLGDTAMYLCATHRVSGTVGELFFGEGSRLTVL.

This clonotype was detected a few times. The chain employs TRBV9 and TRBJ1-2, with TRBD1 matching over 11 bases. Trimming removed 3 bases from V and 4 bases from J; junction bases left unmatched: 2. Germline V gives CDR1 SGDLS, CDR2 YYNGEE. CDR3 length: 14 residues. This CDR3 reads CASSAGTGGYGYTF. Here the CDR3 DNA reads TGTGCCAGCAGCGCAGGGACAGGGGGCTATGGCTACACCTTC.

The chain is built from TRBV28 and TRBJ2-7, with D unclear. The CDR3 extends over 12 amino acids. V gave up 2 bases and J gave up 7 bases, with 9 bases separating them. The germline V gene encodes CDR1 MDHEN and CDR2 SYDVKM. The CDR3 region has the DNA TGTGCCAGCAGTTTAGAGTGGGGTGAGCAGTACTTC. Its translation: CASSLEWGEQYF.

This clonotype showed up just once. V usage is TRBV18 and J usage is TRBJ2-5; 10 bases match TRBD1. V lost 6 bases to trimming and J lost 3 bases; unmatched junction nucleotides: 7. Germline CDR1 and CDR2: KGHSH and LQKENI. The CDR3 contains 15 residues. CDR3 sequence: CASSPGTGVEETQYF. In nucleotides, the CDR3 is TGTGCCAGCTCGCCCGGGACAGGGGTAGAAGAGACCCAGTACTTC.

The CDR3 bases are TGTGCTAGTGGTACCGGACACAAACTGTTTTTT. Residues: CASGTGHKLFF. The genes are TRBV12-5 and TRBJ1-4, with D possibly matching TRBD1 (5 bases). Per germline, CDR1 LGHNT and CDR2 FRNRAP. The CDR3 is 11 residues long. V was clipped by 5 bases and J by 11 bases, with 9 bases between them.

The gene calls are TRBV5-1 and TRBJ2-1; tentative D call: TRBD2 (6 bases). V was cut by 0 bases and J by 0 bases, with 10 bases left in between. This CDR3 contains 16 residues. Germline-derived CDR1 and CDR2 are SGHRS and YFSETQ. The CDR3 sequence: CASSLGPSVSYNEQFF. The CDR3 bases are TGCGCCAGCAGCTTGGGCCCTAGCGTCTCCTACAATGAGCAGTTCTTC. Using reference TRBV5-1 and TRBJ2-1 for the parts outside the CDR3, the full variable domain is KAGVTQTPRYLIKTRGQQVTLSCSPISGHRSVSWYQQTPGQGLQFLFEYFSETQRNKGNFPGRFSGRQFSNSRSEMNVSTLELGDSALYLCASSLGPSVSYNEQFFGPGTRLTVL.

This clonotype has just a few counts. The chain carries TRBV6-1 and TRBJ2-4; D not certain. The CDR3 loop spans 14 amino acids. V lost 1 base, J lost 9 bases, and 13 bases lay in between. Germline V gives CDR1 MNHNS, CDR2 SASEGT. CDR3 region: CASSEDKARRIQYF. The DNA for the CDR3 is TGTGCCAGCAGTGAAGATAAGGCTAGGCGCATTCAGTACTTC.

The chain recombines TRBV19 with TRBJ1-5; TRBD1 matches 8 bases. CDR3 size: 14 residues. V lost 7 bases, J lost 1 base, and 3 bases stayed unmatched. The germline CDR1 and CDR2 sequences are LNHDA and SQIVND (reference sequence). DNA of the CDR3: TGTGCCAGTAACCGGGACAGGAGCAATCAGCCCCAGCATTTT. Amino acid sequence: CASNRDRSNQPQHF.

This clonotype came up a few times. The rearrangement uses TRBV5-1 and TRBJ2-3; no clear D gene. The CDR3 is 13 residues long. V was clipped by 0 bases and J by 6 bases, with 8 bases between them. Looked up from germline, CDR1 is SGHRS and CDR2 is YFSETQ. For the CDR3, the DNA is TGCGCCAGCAGCTTGGAAGCTAAGGATACGCAGTATTTT. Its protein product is CASSLEAKDTQYF.

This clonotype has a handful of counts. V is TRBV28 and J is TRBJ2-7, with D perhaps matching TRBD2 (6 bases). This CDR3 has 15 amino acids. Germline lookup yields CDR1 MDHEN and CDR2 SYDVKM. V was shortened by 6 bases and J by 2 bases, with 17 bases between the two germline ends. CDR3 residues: CASRQAGTLTYEQYF. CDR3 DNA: TGTGCCAGCAGACAGGCCGGGACTTTGACCTACGAGCAGTACTTC.

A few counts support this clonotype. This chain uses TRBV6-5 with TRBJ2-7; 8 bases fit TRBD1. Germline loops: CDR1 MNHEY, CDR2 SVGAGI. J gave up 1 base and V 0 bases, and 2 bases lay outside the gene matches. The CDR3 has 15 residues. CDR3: CASSYSGDRSYEQYF. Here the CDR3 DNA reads TGTGCCAGCAGTTACTCGGGGGACAGGTCCTACGAGCAGTACTTC.

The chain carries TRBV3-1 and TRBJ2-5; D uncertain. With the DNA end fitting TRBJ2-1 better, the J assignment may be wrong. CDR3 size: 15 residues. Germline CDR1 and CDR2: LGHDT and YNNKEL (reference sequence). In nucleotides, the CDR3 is TGTGCCAGCAGCCAAGGTACTGTCAGGAGCAATGAGCAGTTCTTC. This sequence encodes CASSQGTVRSNEQFF.

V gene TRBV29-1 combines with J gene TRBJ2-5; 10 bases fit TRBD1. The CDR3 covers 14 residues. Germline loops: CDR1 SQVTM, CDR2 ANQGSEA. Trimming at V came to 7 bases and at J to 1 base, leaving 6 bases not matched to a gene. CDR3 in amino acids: CSAGDRGSQETQYF. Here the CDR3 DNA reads TGCAGCGCTGGGGACAGGGGCAGCCAAGAGACCCAGTACTTC.

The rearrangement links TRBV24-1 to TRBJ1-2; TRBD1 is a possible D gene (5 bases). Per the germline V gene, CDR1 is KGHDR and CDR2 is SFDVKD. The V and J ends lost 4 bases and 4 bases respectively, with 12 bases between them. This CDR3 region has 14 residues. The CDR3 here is CATSDQGQIYGYTF. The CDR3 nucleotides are TGTGCCACCAGTGACCAGGGTCAAATCTATGGCTACACCTTC.

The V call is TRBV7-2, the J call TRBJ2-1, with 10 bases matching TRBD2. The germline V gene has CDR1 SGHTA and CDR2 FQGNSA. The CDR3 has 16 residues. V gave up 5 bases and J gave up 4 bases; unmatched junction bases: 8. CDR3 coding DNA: TGTGCCAGCAGCGTCACACTAGCGGGATATTACAATGAGCAGTTCTTC. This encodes CASSVTLAGYYNEQFF. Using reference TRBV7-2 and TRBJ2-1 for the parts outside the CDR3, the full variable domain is GAGVSQSPSNKVTEKGKDVELRCDPISGHTALYWYRQSLGQGLEFLIYFQGNSAPDKSGLPSDRFSAERTGGSVSTLTIQRTQQEDSAVYLCASSVTLAGYYNEQFFGPGTRLTVL.

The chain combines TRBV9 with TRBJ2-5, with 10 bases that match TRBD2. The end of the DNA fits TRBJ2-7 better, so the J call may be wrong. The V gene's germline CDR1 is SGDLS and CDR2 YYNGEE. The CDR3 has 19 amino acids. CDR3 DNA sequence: TGTGCCAGCAGCGTAGATGTGGGACTAGCGACAGCTAAGCCCTACGAGCAGTACTTC. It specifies CASSVDVGLATAKPYEQYF.

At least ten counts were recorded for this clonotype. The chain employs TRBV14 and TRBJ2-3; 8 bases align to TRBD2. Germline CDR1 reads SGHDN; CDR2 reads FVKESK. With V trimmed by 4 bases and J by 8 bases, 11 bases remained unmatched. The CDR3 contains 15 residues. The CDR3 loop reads CASSPTSGQLGTQYF. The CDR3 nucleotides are TGTGCCAGCAGCCCAACTAGCGGACAACTTGGTACGCAGTATTTT.

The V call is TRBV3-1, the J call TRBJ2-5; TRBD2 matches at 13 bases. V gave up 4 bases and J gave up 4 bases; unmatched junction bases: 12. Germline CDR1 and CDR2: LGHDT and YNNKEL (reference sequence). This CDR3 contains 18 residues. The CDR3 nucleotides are TGTGCCAGCAGCCTCGAGGGACTAGCGGGATCCCGGAGAGAGACCCAGTACTTC. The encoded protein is CASSLEGLAGSRRETQYF.

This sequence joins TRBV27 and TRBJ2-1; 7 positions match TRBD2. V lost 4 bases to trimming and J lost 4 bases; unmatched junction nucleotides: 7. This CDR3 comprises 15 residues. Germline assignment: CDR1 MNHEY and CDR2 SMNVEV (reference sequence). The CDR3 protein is CASSWTRVDYNEQFF. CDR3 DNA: TGTGCCAGCAGTTGGACTAGAGTGGATTACAATGAGCAGTTCTTC.

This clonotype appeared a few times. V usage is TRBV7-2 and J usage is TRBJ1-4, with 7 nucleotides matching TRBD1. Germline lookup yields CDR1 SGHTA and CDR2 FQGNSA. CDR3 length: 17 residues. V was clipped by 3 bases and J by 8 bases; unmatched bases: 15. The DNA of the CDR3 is TGTGCCAGCAGCTTTGCAGGGGGATGGGAGATCGGAGAAAAACTGTTTTTT. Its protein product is CASSFAGGWEIGEKLFF.